This T cell receptor beta chain stems from a study of early T cells in non-severe SARS-CoV-2 infection. Study-wide background: The sequenced material was bulk RNA from unsorted whole blood, and its chains were unpaired.

This clonotype was detected only a few times. Its antigen is not identified. Germline V CDR1 and CDR2: SGHRS, YFSETQ. The CDR3 spans 16 residues. The ends lost 4 bases at V and 3 bases at J; junction bases unmatched: 7. Study-wide findings and caveats: Matching with VDJdb favored anti-spike CD8 responses (missing private and CD4 specificities).

Unique molecular identifiers were attached to individual cDNA molecules. TCRdb ran MiXCR on the 5' RACE reads and lists one entry per CDR3 protein. The sample contains 80,000 to 100,000 distinct CDR3 sequences, around an eighth of which appear only once. This TCR was sampled from an adult who was a healthcare worker with PCR-confirmed SARS-CoV-2 infection or an uninfected control (not recorded which). The chain joins TRBV5-1 to TRBJ2-1; 10 nucleotides agree with TRBD2. The source material was whole blood. The DNA for the CDR3 is TGCGCCAGCAGCCCAACTAGCGGGGTCCTCTACAATGAGCAGTTCTTC. Its translation is CASSPTSGVLYNEQFF.